These 23 T cell receptor beta chains were all obtained from the same sample, sequenced in a study of blood T cell repertoires in COVID-19. Clones were read by immunoSEQ multiplex PCR, and TCRdb kept only the in-frame ones, dropping some. Of roughly 260,000 clones in the sample, 75% to 90% were seen once. The sample comprised PBMCs or T cells enriched from blood (not recorded which). These receptors were taken from a woman between 25 and 40 years old with acute COVID-19.

The chain joins TRBV16 to TRBJ1-5, with TRBD1 matching over 9 bases. Losses at the gene ends were 3 bases for V and 5 bases for J; bases not matched to a gene: 5. Germline CDR1 KGHSY, CDR2 FQNENV. The CDR3 length is 15 residues. The CDR3 region is CASSHTGTGHQPQHF. DNA of the CDR3: TGTGCCAGCAGCCATACCGGGACAGGGCATCAGCCCCAGCATTTT.

Only one count was recorded for this clone. The chain recombines TRBV29-1 with TRBJ1-1; D unresolved. Germline-derived CDR1 and CDR2 are SQVTM and ANQGSEA. The V end lost 3 bases, the J end lost 2 bases, and 7 bases lay between the germline ends. The length of the CDR3 is 12 residues. CDR3 nucleotide sequence: TGCAGCGTTGATGTGAGAAACACTGAAGCTTTCTTT. It encodes CSVDVRNTEAFF.

The gene calls are TRBV28 and TRBJ1-5, with 7 bases matching TRBD1. Germline CDR1 is MDHEN and CDR2 is SYDVKM. The V segment lost 4 bases and the J segment 4 bases; nucleotides outside the gene matches: 7. The CDR3 runs to 15 residues. The CDR3 protein is CASSSPGTDNQPQHF. In nucleotides, the CDR3 is TGTGCCAGCAGTTCGCCGGGGACAGATAATCAGCCCCAGCATTTT.

The V gene is TRBV10-2, the J gene TRBJ1-6, with D unresolved. Germline lookup yields CDR1 WSHSY and CDR2 SAAADI. The CDR3 totals 14 residues. Trimming shortened V by 7 bases and J by 6 bases, and 13 bases separated the two germline ends. CDR3 in amino acids: CASKGTEFNSPLHF. Here the CDR3 DNA reads TGCGCCAGCAAAGGAACAGAATTTAATTCACCCCTCCACTTT.

The chain uses TRBV28 and TRBJ2-3; the match to TRBD2 covers 11 bases. The CDR3 contains 16 residues. V lost 2 bases and J lost 4; bases outside the gene matches: 5. Germline lookup yields CDR1 MDHEN and CDR2 SYDVKM. CDR3: CASSLVASGRSDTQYF. Written as DNA, the CDR3 is TGTGCCAGCAGTTTAGTTGCTAGCGGGAGGTCAGATACGCAGTATTTT.

J is TRBJ2-3 and V is TRBV27; D not resolved. CDR3 length equals 14 residues. The germline gives CDR1 MNHEY, CDR2 SMNVEV (reference sequence). V was clipped by 6 bases and J by 3 bases, with 13 bases between them. CDR3 DNA: TGTGCCAGCAGACCTCGAGTCTCTACAGATACGCAGTATTTT. Amino acid sequence: CASRPRVSTDTQYF.

This clone appeared a single time. The chain is built from TRBV9 and TRBJ2-5; 9 nucleotides agree with TRBD1. In germline, CDR1 is SGDLS, CDR2 YYNGEE. V was clipped by 0 bases and J by 2 bases; unmatched bases: 5. This CDR3 has 16 residues. The DNA for the CDR3 is TGTGCCAGCAGCGTAGCTCCGGGACAGGGACAAGAGACCCAGTACTTC. This codes for CASSVAPGQGQETQYF.

V is TRBV7-2 and J is TRBJ1-5; the D is unclear. The V gene lost 2 bases and the J gene lost 0 bases, with 11 bases spanning the gap. This CDR3 has 16 amino acids. Germline V gene lookup returns CDR1 SGHTA and CDR2 FQGNSA. CDR3 sequence: CASSLIALVSNQPQHF. The CDR3 bases are TGTGCCAGCAGCTTAATAGCTCTGGTTAGCAATCAGCCCCAGCATTTT.

The rearrangement links TRBV7-2 to TRBJ2-7; TRBD1 aligns across 7 bases. The CDR3 contains 16 residues. Trimming took 0 bases from V and 4 from J; bases not matched to a gene: 9. Germline CDR1 SGHTA, CDR2 FQGNSA. CDR3 amino acids: CASSLAGMAGGYEQYF. CDR3 nucleotides: TGTGCCAGCAGCTTAGCGGGTATGGCAGGGGGTTACGAGCAGTACTTC.

This clone has just a few counts. The rearrangement joins TRBV28 to TRBJ1-5; TRBD1 matches at 8 bases. Losses at the gene ends were 3 bases for V and 0 bases for J; bases not matched to a gene: 4. CDR3 size: 16 residues. CDR1 is MDHEN and CDR2 is SYDVKM in the germline V gene. The CDR3 DNA reads as TGTGCCAGCAGTTTCCGGACAGGGCTTAGCAATCAGCCCCAGCATTTT. This translates into CASSFRTGLSNQPQHF.

This chain connects TRBV6-5 to TRBJ2-7, with D possibly matching TRBD2 (5 bases). Germline V gene sequence: CDR1 MNHEY, CDR2 SVGAGI. V was trimmed by 6 bases and J by 6 bases, leaving 9 bases between them. The CDR3 totals 11 residues. The CDR3: CASSRDFEQYF. DNA for the CDR3: TGTGCCAGCAGCCGGGATTTCGAGCAGTACTTC.

Worth noting for this clone: A junction end diverges from the germline sequence, so it may reflect a read error. V gene TRBV7-7 combines with J gene TRBJ2-1; 11 bases are shared with TRBD2. Germline CDR1 reads SSHAT; CDR2 reads FNYEAQ (reference sequence). CDR3 length: 15 residues. The CDR3 region is CASSALAGGLNEQFF. The CDR3 DNA reads TGTGCTAGCAGCGCGCTAGCGGGAGGTTTGAATGAGCAGTTCTTC.

The DNA of the CDR3 is TGCGCCAGCAGCGTGAGCTTTGGAAACACCATATATTTT. The encoded protein is CASSVSFGNTIYF. The rearrangement links TRBV5-1 to TRBJ1-3; no clear D. V lost 4 bases to trimming and J lost 3 bases, with 8 bases between them. Germline V CDR1 and CDR2: SGHRS, YFSETQ. The CDR3 consists of 13 residues.

The chain is built from TRBV12-3 or TRBV12-4 and TRBJ1-2; 7 bases match TRBD1. There are 11 residues in the CDR3. Trimming removed 10 bases from V and 8 bases from J; junction bases left unmatched: 7. The DNA for the CDR3 is TGTGCCACCCAGGGGGAGCCCGGCTACACCTTC. Residues: CATQGEPGYTF.

This chain joins TRBV28 and TRBJ2-6; D not resolved. The germline V gene encodes CDR1 MDHEN and CDR2 SYDVKM. The CDR3 contains 16 residues. Between the trimmed V and J ends, which lost 3 bases and 0 bases, there was a span of 9 bases. CDR3 in amino acids: CASSFVRSSGANVLTF. The DNA for the CDR3 is TGTGCCAGCAGTTTTGTCCGTAGCTCTGGGGCCAACGTCCTGACTTTC.

The gene calls are TRBV4-1 and TRBJ2-2; 7 bases fit TRBD2. Germline CDR1 reads MGHRA; CDR2 reads YSYEKL. This CDR3 is built from 17 residues. Losses at the gene ends were 0 bases for V and 5 bases for J; bases not matched to a gene: 9. The DNA of the CDR3 is TGCGCCAGCAGCCAAGATCTAAACACCGGGGGGACCGGGGAGCTGTTTTTT. Encoded protein: CASSQDLNTGGTGELFF.

The chain joins TRBV3-1 (or the pseudogene TRBV3-2) to TRBJ1-2; D gene unclear. Germline V lookup: CDR1 LGHDT, CDR2 YNNKEL (reference sequence). This CDR3 region has 12 residues. Trimming took off 9 bases at V and 8 bases at J, with 16 bases between the two ends. CDR3 loop: CARCVVRVGYTF. The CDR3 DNA reads TGTGCCAGATGCGTGGTGAGGGTCGGCTACACCTTC.

The V and J genes are TRBV18 and TRBJ1-4; weak D call: TRBD1 (5 bases). Germline V CDR1 and CDR2: KGHSH, LQKENI. CDR3 size: 14 residues. V was trimmed by 4 bases and J by 7 bases, leaving 13 bases between them. In DNA form, the CDR3 reads TGTGCCAGCTCACAGACCTGGAGGGGTGAAAAACTGTTTTTT. Translating gives CASSQTWRGEKLFF.

This chain joins TRBV7-9 and TRBJ2-7; 7 bases fit TRBD1. The CDR3 covers 17 residues. The germline gives CDR1 SEHNR, CDR2 FQNEAQ (reference sequence). V gave up 2 bases and J gave up 2 bases; unmatched junction bases: 12. The CDR3 protein is CASSLTSTGQTPYEQYF. The DNA of the CDR3 is TGTGCCAGCAGCTTAACTTCGACAGGGCAAACCCCCTACGAGCAGTACTTC. Full variable domain (rest looked up from reference TRBV7-9 and TRBJ2-7): DTGVSQNPRHKITKRGQNVTFRCDPISEHNRLYWYRQTLGQGPEFLTYFQNEAQLEKSRLLSDRFSAERPKGSFSTLEIQRTEQGDSAMYLCASSLTSTGQTPYEQYFGPGTRLTVT.

This chain links TRBV5-1 with TRBJ2-7; 10 bases are shared with TRBD1. Germline assignment: CDR1 SGHRS and CDR2 YFSETQ. The CDR3 consists of 15 residues. J lost 2 bases, V lost 1 base, and 3 bases had no gene match. CDR3 in amino acids: CASSLLGQGAYEQYF. Here the CDR3 DNA reads TGCGCCAGCAGCTTGCTAGGACAGGGGGCCTACGAGCAGTACTTC.

The V and J genes are TRBV9 and TRBJ2-1; TRBD1 aligns across 10 bases. V lost 2 bases and J lost 7; bases outside the gene matches: 6. The CDR3 runs to 15 residues. The germline gives CDR1 SGDLS, CDR2 YYNGEE. As DNA, the CDR3 is TGTGCCAGCAGCGTCGCGGGGGACAGGGGAAATGAGCAGTTCTTC. This sequence encodes CASSVAGDRGNEQFF. The whole variable domain, filled in from reference TRBV9 and TRBJ2-1, reads DSGVTQTPKHLITATGQRVTLRCSPRSGDLSVYWYQQSLDQGLQFLIQYYNGEERAKGNILERFSAQQFPDLHSELNLSSLELGDSALYFCASSVAGDRGNEQFFGPGTRLTVL.

This chain links TRBV10-2 with TRBJ1-2; 9 nucleotides match TRBD1. CDR1 and CDR2 (germline): WSHSY, SAAADI. The CDR3 sequence is 13 residues long. V dropped 10 bases and J dropped 3; count of bases not matched to a gene: 6. The CDR3 protein is CAIQGAKDYGYTF. The CDR3 bases are TGCGCCATACAGGGGGCGAAGGACTATGGCTACACCTTC.

The CDR3 loop is CASSIAQTGELFF. The CDR3 DNA follows: TGTGCCAGTAGTATAGCCCAAACCGGGGAGCTGTTTTTT. This chain links TRBV19 with TRBJ2-2, with D hard to call. This CDR3 is built from 13 residues. Trimming shortened V by 1 base and J by 5 bases, and 5 bases separated the two germline ends. Germline CDR1 and CDR2: LNHDA and SQIVND (reference sequence).